These 8 T cell receptor beta chains were sequenced from one sample in a study of control samples from healthy donors and cancer patients. Profiled with immunoSEQ multiplex PCR; TCRdb holds only in-frame clones, not every one. The sample yields 95,000 to 100,000 clones, around 89% seen once. The sample comprised blood. The receptors come from a man in his thirties or forties in good health.

This clone is a singleton in its sample. The chain combines TRBV29-1 with TRBJ2-1; TRBD2 aligns across 14 bases. The V segment lost 6 bases and the J segment 4 bases; nucleotides outside the gene matches: 5. This CDR3 comprises 15 residues. The germline gives CDR1 SQVTM, CDR2 ANQGSEA. The CDR3 region has the DNA TGCAGCGTCGGGACTAGCGGGGGACTATACAATGAGCAGTTCTTC. It yields the protein CSVGTSGGLYNEQFF.

This rearrangement joins TRBV6-2 or TRBV6-3 to TRBJ1-5; D is unresolved. Per the germline V gene, CDR1 is MNHEY and CDR2 is SVGEGT. This CDR3 has 16 residues. Trimming cost V 2 bases and J 1 base, with 12 bases left between them. The CDR3 reads CASSYPLTWSNQPQHF. The CDR3 coding sequence is TGTGCCAGCAGTTACCCCCTGACTTGGAGCAATCAGCCCCAGCATTTT.

The chain employs TRBV2 and TRBJ1-1, with 7 bases fitting TRBD1. Germline CDR1 SNHLY, CDR2 FYNNEI. The CDR3 has 13 amino acids. J gave up 5 bases and V 6 bases, and 6 bases lay outside the gene matches. Written as DNA, the CDR3 is TGTGCCAGCAGGGTACAGGGGACGACTGAAGCTTTCTTT. Encoded protein: CASRVQGTTEAFF.

The CDR3 spells CASTPATGYNEQFF. The CDR3 nucleotides read TGTGCCAGCACCCCGGCGACAGGATACAATGAGCAGTTCTTC. The chain has TRBV9 and TRBJ2-1, with D perhaps TRBD1 (6 bases). The V gene lost 6 bases and the J gene lost 4 bases, with 14 bases spanning the gap. Looked up from germline, CDR1 is SGDLS and CDR2 is YYNGEE. The CDR3 loop spans 14 amino acids.

This chain joins TRBV15 and TRBJ1-5; D unclear. The V gene's germline CDR1 is LNHNV and CDR2 YYDKDF (reference sequence). V was trimmed by 1 base and J by 3 bases, leaving 7 bases between them. The CDR3 is 14 residues long. The CDR3 spells CATSRVRYNQPQHF. The CDR3 nucleotides read TGTGCCACCAGCAGAGTTAGATACAATCAGCCCCAGCATTTT.

CDR3 nucleotide sequence: TGTGCCAGCAGCTCCCAATCGGACAGCGAAGCTTTCTTT. It yields the protein CASSSQSDSEAFF. The J gene is TRBJ1-1, the V gene TRBV7-9; D might be TRBD1 (6 bases). Germline V lookup: CDR1 SEHNR, CDR2 FQNEAQ (reference sequence). The CDR3 is 13 residues long. Trimming took off 4 bases at V and 8 bases at J, with 14 bases between the two ends.

The V call is TRBV4-1, the J call TRBJ1-1, with TRBD1 identical over 8 bases. V gave up 6 bases and J gave up 5 bases; unmatched junction bases: 14. This CDR3 contains 16 residues. CDR1 MGHRA and CDR2 YSYEKL come from the germline V gene. The CDR3 is CASSTRRQGNKTEAFF. Here the CDR3 DNA reads TGCGCCAGCAGTACCAGAAGACAGGGGAATAAAACTGAAGCTTTCTTT.

The J gene is TRBJ1-1, the V gene TRBV19; 7 bases fit TRBD1. The CDR3 length is 13 residues. V was clipped by 11 bases and J by 0 bases; unmatched bases: 6. Looked up from germline, CDR1 is LNHDA and CDR2 is SQIVND (reference sequence). CDR3 in DNA: TGTGCCTCCCAGGACAGGTTGAACACTGAAGCTTTCTTT. Its protein is CASQDRLNTEAFF.